The 16 T cell receptor beta chains given below trace back to one sample, sequenced in a study of cytomegalovirus exposure and HLA in healthy donors. Amplification used 60 Vbeta primers and 13 Jbeta primers. This table comes from immunoSEQ multiplex PCR, and its TCRdb copy is limited to in-frame clones, with some not included. The sample shows some 20,000 clones, more than 60% of them seen only once. Material for sequencing was PBMCs. Source of these receptors: a man between 18 and 35 years old in good health and CMV-seronegative.

The rearrangement uses TRBV30 and TRBJ1-6, with 9 bases lining up with TRBD1. With V trimmed by 1 base and J by 8 bases, 3 bases remained unmatched. The CDR3 has 14 residues. Germline values: CDR1 GTSNPN, CDR2 SVGIG (reference sequence). Here the CDR3 DNA reads TGTGCCTGGAGTGGGGGACAGGGTTATTCACCCCTCCACTTT. Its protein product is CAWSGGQGYSPLHF. The variable domain in full, with the rest retrieved from reference TRBV30 and TRBJ1-6, is SQTIHQWPATLVQPVGSPLSLECTVEGTSNPNLYWYRQAAGRGLQLLFYSVGIGQISSEVPQNLSASRPQDRQFILSSKKLLLSDSGFYLCAWSGGQGYSPLHFGNGTRLTVT.

In this sample, this clone turned up once. The rearrangement uses TRBV5-6 and TRBJ1-1; weak D call: TRBD1 (5 bases). Germline values: CDR1 SGHDT, CDR2 YYEEEE. V shed 2 bases and J shed 5 bases, with 10 bases lying between them. The CDR3 is 13 amino acids. CDR3 DNA sequence: TGTGCCAGCAGCTTAGTAAGGGGAACTGAAGCTTTCTTT. This translates into CASSLVRGTEAFF. Full variable domain (missing parts from reference TRBV5-6 and TRBJ1-1): DAGVTQSPTHLIKTRGQQVTLRCSPKSGHDTVSWYQQALGQGPQFIFQYYEEEERQRGNFPDRFSGHQFPNYSSELNVNALLLGDSALYLCASSLVRGTEAFFGQGTRLTVV.

Only a few counts were recorded for this clone. The chain links TRBV30 to TRBJ1-1, with TRBD1 as a possible D gene (6 bases). The V and J ends lost 4 bases and 0 bases respectively, with 18 bases between them. The germline CDR1 and CDR2 sequences are GTSNPN and SVGIG (reference sequence). The CDR3 runs to 16 residues. CDR3 coding DNA: TGTGCCTGGACTCACCGACAGGTAACACTGAACACTGAAGCTTTCTTT. It translates to CAWTHRQVTLNTEAFF.

The CDR3 region is CASSFRGRTGKPNTEAFF. The CDR3 DNA reads as TGTGCCAGCAGCTTTCGAGGGCGGACAGGGAAACCGAACACTGAAGCTTTCTTT. The rearrangement uses TRBV5-8 and TRBJ1-1; the match to TRBD1 covers 8 bases. There are 18 residues in the CDR3. The trim removed 2 bases at V and 1 base at J, leaving 13 bases unmatched. Germline V gives CDR1 SGHTS, CDR2 YDEGEE.

The chain joins TRBV29-1 to TRBJ1-1, with unresolved D. CDR1 and CDR2 (germline): SQVTM, ANQGSEA. The CDR3 consists of 12 residues. V was cut by 8 bases and J by 5 bases, with 15 bases left in between. In DNA, the CDR3 is TGCAGCTTTAGGCCCGGGGAGACTGAAGCTTTCTTT. Translated: CSFRPGETEAFF.

This clone is a singleton in its sample. The chain employs TRBV30 and TRBJ2-5; 10 bases fit TRBD2. Germline CDR1 and CDR2: GTSNPN and SVGIG (reference sequence). V shed 1 base and J 4 bases; nucleotides not matched to a gene: 9. CDR3 length: 16 residues. The CDR3 DNA reads TGTGCCTGGAGTGCCGGTAGCGGGGGGAACAGAGAGACCCAGTACTTC. This translates into CAWSAGSGGNRETQYF.

The rearrangement joins TRBV30 to TRBJ2-7, with a possible D match to TRBD1 (7 bases). This CDR3 region has 12 residues. The V gene's germline CDR1 is GTSNPN and CDR2 SVGIG (reference sequence). In DNA form, the CDR3 reads TGTGCTGGCGGGGACAGTCCCTACGAGCAGTACTTC. Protein product: CAGGDSPYEQYF. Combining the CDR3 with reference TRBV30 and TRBJ2-7 gives the whole variable domain SQTIHQWPATLVQPVGSPLSLECTVEGTSNPNLYWYRQAAGRGLQLLFYSVGIGQISSEVPQNLSASRPQDRQFILSSKKLLLSDSGFYLCAGGDSPYEQYFGPGTRLTVT.

The chain carries TRBV5-1 and TRBJ1-1; 9 positions agree with TRBD1. Germline loops: CDR1 SGHRS, CDR2 YFSETQ. J lost 2 bases, V lost 0 bases, and 5 bases had no gene match. This CDR3 is built from 16 residues. CDR3 amino acids: CASSLDPQGANTEAFF. CDR3 DNA: TGCGCCAGCAGCTTGGATCCACAGGGGGCCAACACTGAAGCTTTCTTT.

The chain employs TRBV4-1 and TRBJ2-5; 10 nucleotides match TRBD2. The J call is in doubt because the DNA end fits TRBJ2-7 better. This CDR3 has 16 amino acids. The germline gives CDR1 MGHRA, CDR2 YSYEKL. CDR3 residues: CASSYRTSGNSYEQYF. For the CDR3, the DNA is TGCGCCAGCAGCTACCGGACTAGCGGTAACTCCTACGAGCAGTACTTC.

The CDR3 is CASSHEGDSPLHF. CDR3 bases: TGTGCCAGTTCCCACGAGGGGGACTCACCCCTCCACTTT. The chain combines TRBV27 with TRBJ1-6, with a tentative D call TRBD1 (6 bases). The ends were cut back, 9 bases at V and 10 bases at J, with 16 bases in the middle. This CDR3 region has 13 residues. CDR1 MNHEY and CDR2 SMNVEV come from the germline V gene (reference sequence).

The CDR3 sequence is CASKGQGYGQPQHF. The CDR3 nucleotides are TGTGCCAGCAAGGGACAGGGATATGGTCAGCCCCAGCATTTT. The J gene is TRBJ1-5, the V gene TRBV6-5; 9 bases are a match to TRBD1. CDR3 length: 14 amino acids. Per germline, CDR1 MNHEY and CDR2 SVGAGI. The V segment lost 7 bases and the J segment 6 bases; nucleotides outside the gene matches: 7.

The chain has TRBV29-1 and TRBJ1-1; 8 positions match TRBD1. Germline V gives CDR1 SQVTM, CDR2 ANQGSEA. This CDR3 contains 15 residues. J lost 1 base, V lost 7 bases, and 11 bases had no gene match. CDR3 coding DNA: TGCAGCGGGAGACAGGGGAGTGGGGCGAACACTGAAGCTTTCTTT. Its protein product is CSGRQGSGANTEAFF.

The gene calls are TRBV19 and TRBJ1-5, with no clear D. Trimming took 7 bases from V and 9 from J, leaving 16 bases between them. The length of the CDR3 is 13 residues. Germline V lookup: CDR1 LNHDA, CDR2 SQIVND (reference sequence). DNA of the CDR3: TGTGCCAGTAACGTAGCGCCAGGATCGCCCCAGCATTTT. Protein sequence: CASNVAPGSPQHF.

CDR3 residues: CAISSTGNSPLHF. The CDR3 nucleotides read TGTGCCATCAGCTCCACGGGGAATTCACCCCTCCACTTT. The rearrangement links TRBV10-3 to TRBJ1-6; D call uncertain. V dropped 6 bases and J dropped 7 bases, with 10 bases sitting between them. CDR1 is ENHRY, CDR2 SYGVKD, per germline. The CDR3 is made up of 13 amino acids.

This clone was seen only once. V gene TRBV5-1 combines with J gene TRBJ2-7, with a possible D match to TRBD1 (5 bases). V was clipped by 1 base and J by 0 bases, with 8 bases between them. Germline CDR1 is SGHRS and CDR2 is YFSETQ. The CDR3 totals 14 residues. CDR3 region: CASSLRQSSYEQYF. The CDR3 nucleotides read TGCGCCAGCAGCTTGCGACAGAGCTCCTACGAGCAGTACTTC.

The rearrangement joins TRBV2 to TRBJ2-4; TRBD1 agrees at 8 bases. Germline lookup yields CDR1 SNHLY and CDR2 FYNNEI. V lost 5 bases, J lost 0 bases, and 12 bases stayed unmatched. The CDR3 loop spans 18 amino acids. CDR3 in DNA: TGTGCCAGCAGTTCCGACAGGGGTGGCCCCCTAGCCAAAAACATTCAGTACTTC. Its protein product is CASSSDRGGPLAKNIQYF.